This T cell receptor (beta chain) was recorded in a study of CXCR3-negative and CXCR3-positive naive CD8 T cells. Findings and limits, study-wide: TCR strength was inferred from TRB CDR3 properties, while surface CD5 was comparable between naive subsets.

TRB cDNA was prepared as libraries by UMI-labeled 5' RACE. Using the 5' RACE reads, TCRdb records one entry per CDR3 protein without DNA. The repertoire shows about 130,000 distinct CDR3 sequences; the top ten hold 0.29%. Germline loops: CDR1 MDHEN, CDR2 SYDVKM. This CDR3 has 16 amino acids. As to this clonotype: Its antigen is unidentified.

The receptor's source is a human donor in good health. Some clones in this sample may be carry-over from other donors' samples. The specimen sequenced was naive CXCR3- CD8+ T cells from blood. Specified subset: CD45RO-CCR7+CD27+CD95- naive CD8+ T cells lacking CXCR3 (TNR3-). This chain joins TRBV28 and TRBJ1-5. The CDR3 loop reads CASSSSIGASNQPQHF.